This T cell receptor beta chain was identified in a study of B cell selection in AIRE deficiency. Sorted regulatory T cells were CD4-positive, CD25-high and CD127-low or negative. Germline values: CDR1 MNHNY, CDR2 SVGAGI (reference sequence). V lost 2 bases to trimming and J lost 0 bases, with 8 bases between them. This CDR3 has 14 amino acids. Libraries were prepared by immunoSEQ multiplex PCR; TCRdb keeps only in-frame clonotypes and omits some of them. The table records about 18,000 clones, 85% to 95% of them present only once. Specimen: CD4+CD25+ Tregs sorted from PBMCs. The J gene is TRBJ2-7, the V gene TRBV6-6, with D perhaps matching TRBD2 (6 bases). This sequence was found in a human donor in good health. The CDR3, as DNA: TGTGCCAGCAGTTACGTAGCGGTCTCCTACGAGCAGTACTTC. Amino acid sequence: CASSYVAVSYEQYF.